These 22 T cell receptor beta chains came from one sample sequenced in a study of response to subunit inactivated influenza vaccine. TCRdb independently ran MiXCR on the RT-PCR reads; one entry per CDR3 protein. Of 450,000 to 600,000 distinct CDR3 sequences in the sample, 7.6% are singletons; the top ten hold approximately 13%. The sample here was PBMCs from blood, taken around 25 months after vaccination. The source of these receptors is a man in his fifties or sixties who received an inactivated influenza vaccine.

This clonotype came up a few times. The genes are TRBV12-3 or TRBV12-4 and TRBJ2-7, with D perhaps being TRBD1 or TRBD2 (5 bases each). This CDR3 region has 11 residues. Trimming stripped 6 bases from V and 7 bases from J, with 10 bases between. The CDR3 DNA follows: TGTGCCAGCAGCCATGGGACGGAGCAGTACTTC. Its protein product is CASSHGTEQYF.

The rearrangement joins TRBV28 to TRBJ2-3; 9 nucleotides match TRBD2. The junction had 10 bases not matched to a gene; V was cut back by 7 bases and J by 2 bases. The CDR3 contains 16 residues. Germline V gives CDR1 MDHEN, CDR2 SYDVKM. CDR3 bases: TGTGCCAGCAATCCCGCGGGAGGGGGTTACACAGATACGCAGTATTTT. Protein: CASNPAGGGYTDTQYF.

This clonotype was found a few times. V gene TRBV28 combines with J gene TRBJ2-3; D might be TRBD2 (5 bases). CDR1 MDHEN and CDR2 SYDVKM come from the germline V gene. V was trimmed by 10 bases and J by 2 bases, leaving 13 bases between them. The CDR3 runs to 13 residues. CDR3 bases: TGTGCCACCCTTATGCGGGCCACAGATACGCAGTATTTT. This sequence encodes CATLMRATDTQYF.

This clonotype showed up many times. The CDR3: CASSFRGVGELFF. DNA of the CDR3: TGTGCCAGCAGTTTTAGGGGGGTCGGGGAGCTGTTTTTT. The V and J genes are TRBV12-3 or TRBV12-4 and TRBJ2-2, with D perhaps being TRBD1 or TRBD2 (6 bases each). The CDR3 runs 13 residues. V gave up 3 bases and J gave up 7 bases, with 9 bases separating them.

This clonotype was picked up many times. The V call is TRBV20-1, the J call TRBJ2-1; 7 bases fit TRBD2. The CDR3 length is 17 residues. J was trimmed by 0 bases and V by 6 bases; bases with no gene match: 14. The germline gives CDR1 DFQATT, CDR2 SNEGSKA (reference sequence). CDR3 region: CSALGRGSMSSYNEQFF. For the CDR3, the DNA is TGCAGTGCCCTAGGGAGGGGTAGCATGAGCTCCTACAATGAGCAGTTCTTC.

This clonotype has ten or more counts. V is TRBV20-1 and J is TRBJ2-7; D not resolved. Germline CDR1 reads DFQATT; CDR2 reads SNEGSKA (reference sequence). The CDR3 spans 13 residues. Between the trimmed V and J ends, which lost 6 bases and 0 bases, there was a span of 12 bases. CDR3 amino acids: CSASEQSSYEQYF. The DNA for the CDR3 is TGCAGTGCAAGCGAACAGAGCTCCTACGAGCAGTACTTC.

This clonotype has more than one count but fewer than ten. J is TRBJ2-6 and V is TRBV29-1; D may be TRBD1 (6 bases). CDR1 and CDR2 (germline): SQVTM, ANQGSEA. The CDR3 length is 15 residues. With 7 bases removed from V and 0 bases from J, the gap between germline ends came to 13 bases. CDR3 protein: CSAQGSASGANVLTF. Here the CDR3 DNA reads TGCAGCGCACAGGGATCCGCCTCTGGGGCCAACGTCCTGACTTTC.

This clonotype was seen more than once but under ten times. V and J are TRBV19 and TRBJ2-3; D is uncertain. Trimming stripped 6 bases from V and 4 bases from J, with 11 bases between. The CDR3 covers 13 residues. The V gene's germline CDR1 is LNHDA and CDR2 SQIVND (reference sequence). The CDR3 spells CASRLSLADTQYF. The CDR3 nucleotides read TGTGCCAGTAGACTAAGTCTGGCAGATACGCAGTATTTT.

J is TRBJ2-2 and V is TRBV20-1; perhaps TRBD1 as D (5 bases). Germline-derived CDR1 and CDR2 are DFQATT and SNEGSKA (reference sequence). This CDR3 has 15 residues. The V end was cut by 2 bases, the J end by 6 bases, with 16 bases between. In nucleotides, the CDR3 is TGCAGTGCTAGAAAAAGCCCCGACAGATCCGGGGAGCTGTTTTTT. It yields the protein CSARKSPDRSGELFF.

This clonotype came up once. The V and J genes are TRBV6-5 and TRBJ1-4, with D possibly TRBD1 on 6 matching bases. CDR3 length equals 17 residues. V was trimmed by 0 bases and J by 4 bases, leaving 15 bases between them. Germline V gene lookup returns CDR1 MNHEY and CDR2 SVGAGI. CDR3 in DNA: TGTGCCAGCAGTTACTCGAGTCGGACAGTCTTTAATGAAAAACTGTTTTTT. It codes for CASSYSSRTVFNEKLFF.

The chain combines TRBV4-3 with TRBJ1-2, with D hard to call. The CDR3 sequence is 16 residues long. The V and J ends lost 0 bases and 8 bases respectively, with 19 bases between them. Germline assignment: CDR1 LGHNA and CDR2 YSLEER. This CDR3 is CASSQDWRGLGGGYTF. In nucleotides, the CDR3 is TGCGCCAGCAGCCAAGATTGGCGAGGGTTAGGAGGAGGCTACACCTTC.

In this sample, this clonotype turned up a few times. The chain carries TRBV12-5 and TRBJ2-7; 13 bases map to TRBD2. This CDR3 region has 15 residues. CDR1 and CDR2 (germline): LGHNT, FRNRAP. The CDR3 is CPRLGLAGPYYEQYF. CDR3 in DNA: TGTCCCCGCCTGGGACTAGCGGGACCATACTACGAGCAGTACTTC.

This clonotype was seen repeatedly, ten times or more. The chain joins TRBV20-1 to TRBJ2-3; D possibly corresponds to TRBD2 (5 bases). The CDR3 totals 15 residues. Germline V CDR1 and CDR2: DFQATT, SNEGSKA (reference sequence). V dropped 1 base and J dropped 2 bases, with 13 bases sitting between them. The CDR3 spells CSARGSRRNTDTQYF. CDR3 DNA sequence: TGCAGTGCTAGAGGCAGCCGGAGGAACACAGATACGCAGTATTTT.

The chain has TRBV18 and TRBJ2-1; D call uncertain. CDR3 length: 11 amino acids. Germline CDR1 and CDR2: KGHSH and LQKENI. The ends were cut back, 5 bases at V and 8 bases at J, with 7 bases in the middle. This chain's CDR3 is CASSAWDEQFF. For the CDR3, the DNA is TGTGCCAGCTCAGCCTGGGATGAGCAGTTCTTC.

In its sample, this clonotype was seen many times. In DNA, the CDR3 is TGTGCCAGTACCGTCCAGGGGAGCTCCTATAATTCACCCCTCCACTTT. Protein: CASTVQGSSYNSPLHF. J is TRBJ1-6 and V is TRBV2; the D gene is possibly TRBD1 (6 bases). Germline V gene data show CDR1 as SNHLY and CDR2 as FYNNEI. V was trimmed by 9 bases and J by 0 bases, leaving 15 bases between them. The CDR3 totals 16 residues.

This clonotype occurred a few times. The chain recombines TRBV3-1 with TRBJ2-7; the D gene is possibly TRBD1 (5 bases). Germline CDR1 reads LGHDT; CDR2 reads YNNKEL (reference sequence). The CDR3 length is 13 residues. Trimming pared 1 base from V and 7 bases from J, leaving 11 bases between. The DNA for the CDR3 is TGTGCCAGCAGCCAAGTTCAGGGTTGGGAGCAGTACTTC. Residues: CASSQVQGWEQYF.

This chain uses TRBV20-1 with TRBJ1-4; D ambiguous. The CDR3 sequence is 13 residues long. CDR1 and CDR2 (germline): DFQATT, SNEGSKA (reference sequence). Trimming stripped 7 bases from V and 5 bases from J, with 14 bases between. The CDR3 loop is CSVKGPGNEKLFF. The CDR3 DNA reads TGCAGTGTTAAAGGTCCCGGAAATGAAAAACTGTTTTTT.

This clonotype was detected only a few times. V is TRBV5-1 and J is TRBJ2-7, with D uncertain. Per the germline V gene, CDR1 is SGHRS and CDR2 is YFSETQ. This CDR3 is built from 15 residues. V lost 0 bases and J lost 7, with 17 bases in between. CDR3 coding DNA: TGCGCCAGCAGCTTGGCCTTTAACGGCTTGGAAGAGCAGTACTTC. This translates into CASSLAFNGLEEQYF.

This clonotype was observed a few times. CDR3 sequence (DNA): TGTGCCACCAGTGTCCAGGACAGGGATGGCTACACCTTC. Its translation: CATSVQDRDGYTF. V gene TRBV24-1 combines with J gene TRBJ1-2; 8 bases align to TRBD1. J gave up 6 bases and V 5 bases, and 4 bases lay outside the gene matches. Germline CDR1 is KGHDR and CDR2 is SFDVKD. The CDR3 spans 13 residues.

The V call is TRBV6-5, the J call TRBJ2-3; no clear D gene. This CDR3 has 14 amino acids. Trimming cost V 1 base and J 0 bases, with 5 bases left between them. Per germline, CDR1 MNHEY and CDR2 SVGAGI. CDR3 sequence: CASSYYPSTDTQYF. In nucleotides, the CDR3 is TGTGCCAGCAGTTACTACCCGAGCACAGATACGCAGTATTTT.

This clonotype was detected many times. The chain recombines TRBV7-8 with TRBJ1-4; 7 positions agree with TRBD1. CDR1 and CDR2 (germline): SGHVS, FQNEAQ. V lost 5 bases to trimming and J lost 5 bases; unmatched junction nucleotides: 8. This CDR3 spans 15 amino acids. CDR3 residues: CASSPDRARNEKLFF. The DNA of the CDR3 is TGTGCCAGCAGCCCAGACAGGGCGAGAAATGAAAAACTGTTTTTT.

This clonotype was seen a handful of times. V gene TRBV6-4 combines with J gene TRBJ1-6; tentatively, D is TRBD1 (5 bases). The CDR3 contains 14 residues. V lost 0 bases and J lost 9, with 9 bases in between. Per the germline V gene, CDR1 is MRHNA and CDR2 is SNTAGT. The CDR3 here is CASSDSGGVSPLHF. As DNA, the CDR3 is TGTGCCAGCAGTGACTCCGGGGGGGTTTCACCCCTCCACTTT.